This T cell receptor (beta chain) was captured in a study of OX40 agonist ivuxolimab in advanced cancers. For context, the study as a whole: The costimulatory receptor OX40 (CD134) was targeted by ivuxolimab, a fully human IgG2 agonistic monoclonal antibody. Intravenous ivuxolimab was administered to patients every 2 weeks at six dose levels: 0.01, 0.1, 0.3, 1.5, 3 and 10 mg/kg. Among the 52 dose-escalation patients, some 19 had hepatocellular carcinoma, roughly 15 melanoma, 9 renal cell carcinoma and 9 head and neck cancer. The dose-escalation cohort was about 83% male with a mean age of around 64 years, ranging from roughly 23 to 85. Patients were allowed to have had prior anti-PD-1, anti-PD-L1 or anti-CTLA-4 therapy, and 40% to 45% of the dose-escalation patients had previously received checkpoint inhibitors. Partial responses were achieved by three dose-escalation patients, of whom one had hepatocellular carcinoma and two had cutaneous melanoma. Peripheral TCRbeta sequencing aimed to test whether ivuxolimab altered TCR sequence diversity and caused clonal T-cell expansion. The paper covers the monotherapy dose-escalation part of the phase I ivuxolimab trial, which included N of about 51 patients. Overall study outcomes, separate from this receptor: At doses of 0.1 to 3.0 mg/kg, clonal expansion of both CD4+ and CD8+ T cells in blood was seen between baseline and week 6. In partial responders in the 0.1-3.0 mg/kg groups, normalized peripheral clonal expansion was found to be among the lowest, especially among CD8+ T cells. Antigen specificity was not determined for the clonally expanded peripheral T cells. After ivuxolimab, CD8+ T cells had more expanded clones than CD4+ T cells on average. Low levels of normalized T-cell clonal expansion were also seen in some nonresponding patients.

For sequencing of the TCRbeta CDR3 region, genomic DNA was extracted from the sorted cells. TCRbeta CDR3 regions were sequenced using the immunoSEQ Assay. Drawn from immuneACCESS, this table holds only the in-frame rearrangements with V and J called that TCRdb kept. Clones are partly lost; checked studies trace under half to an unresolved V gene and leave the rest unexplained. This sample lists 70,000 or so clones; about 85% were detected once. In total, the top ten clones hold 1.3% of the sample. The trial excluded patients who had a history of autoimmune disease or who were on systemic immunosuppression. Peripheral blood for TCR sequencing was drawn from every dose cohort at baseline, at cycle 4 day 1 and at cycle 7 day 1. Samples came from an open-label, multicenter, first-in-human phase I dose-escalation trial of ivuxolimab. Adults with locally advanced or metastatic melanoma, renal cell carcinoma, hepatocellular carcinoma or head and neck squamous cell carcinoma were enrolled in the trial. CD4+ and CD8+ T cells were sorted separately from peripheral blood before TCR sequencing.

About this clone itself: There is no known antigen for this receptor. The record has no base qualities; no much larger clone is one base away.

Reading the germline V gene (reference sequence) gives CDR1 MNHEY and CDR2 SMNVEV. Trimming removed 5 bases from V and 2 bases from J, leaving 16 bases between the germline ends. From the cysteine up to the phenylalanine, the CDR3 has a length of 16 residues. Left in the record is the CDR3 DNA by itself, 48 bases read in frame from the first base. This TCR derives from an adult with an advanced solid tumor such as melanoma, head and neck, liver or kidney cancer. The sample consisted of CD4+ or CD8+ T cells sorted from blood, taken in a trial of the OX40 agonist ivuxolimab. The chain employs TRBV27 and TRBJ1-5; TRBD1 is possibly the D segment (5 matching bases). The CDR3 corresponds to CASSRMWGVGNQPQHF. The bases are TGTGCCAGCAGTCGGATGTGGGGGGTGGGCAATCAGCCCCAGCATTTT.